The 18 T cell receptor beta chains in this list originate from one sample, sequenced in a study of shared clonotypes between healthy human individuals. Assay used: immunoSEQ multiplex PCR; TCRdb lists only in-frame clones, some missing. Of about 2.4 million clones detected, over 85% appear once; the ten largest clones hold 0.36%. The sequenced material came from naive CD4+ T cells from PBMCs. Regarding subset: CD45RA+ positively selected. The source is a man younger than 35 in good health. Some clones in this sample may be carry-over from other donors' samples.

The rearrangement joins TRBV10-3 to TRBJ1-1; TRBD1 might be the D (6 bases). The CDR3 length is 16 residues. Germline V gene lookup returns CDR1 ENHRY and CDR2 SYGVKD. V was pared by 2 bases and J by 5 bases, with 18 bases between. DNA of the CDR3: TGTGCCATCAGTGAGGTCAGGGGCGGAGTGGGTACTGAAGCTTTCTTT. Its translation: CAISEVRGGVGTEAFF.

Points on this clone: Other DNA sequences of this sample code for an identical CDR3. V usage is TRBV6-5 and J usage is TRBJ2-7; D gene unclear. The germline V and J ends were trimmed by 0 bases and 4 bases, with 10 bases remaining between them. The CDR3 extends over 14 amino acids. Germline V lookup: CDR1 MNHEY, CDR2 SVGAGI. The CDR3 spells CASSYSRAAYEQYF. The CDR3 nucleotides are TGTGCCAGCAGTTACTCTAGGGCAGCGTACGAGCAGTACTTC.

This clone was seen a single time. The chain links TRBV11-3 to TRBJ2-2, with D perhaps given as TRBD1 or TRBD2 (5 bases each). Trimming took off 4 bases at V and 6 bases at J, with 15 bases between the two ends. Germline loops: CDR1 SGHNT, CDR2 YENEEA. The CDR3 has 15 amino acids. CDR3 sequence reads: CASSSPRGVPGELFF. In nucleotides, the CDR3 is TGTGCCAGCAGCTCCCCCCGGGGCGTTCCCGGGGAGCTGTTTTTT.

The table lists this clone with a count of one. This chain's CDR3 is CASSPGQPLAKNIQYF. CDR3 nucleotide sequence: TGCGCCAGCAGCCCCGGACAGCCTTTAGCCAAAAACATTCAGTACTTC. The genes are TRBV4-1 and TRBJ2-4, with D possibly being TRBD1 (6 bases). V was clipped by 4 bases and J by 0 bases, with 13 bases between them. The length of the CDR3 is 16 residues. Germline CDR1 MGHRA, CDR2 YSYEKL.

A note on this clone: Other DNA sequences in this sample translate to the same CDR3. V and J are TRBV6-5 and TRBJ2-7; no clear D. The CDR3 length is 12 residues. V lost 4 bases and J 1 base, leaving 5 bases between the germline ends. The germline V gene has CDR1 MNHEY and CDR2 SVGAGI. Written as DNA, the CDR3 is TGTGCCAGCAGTTCCGGATCCTACGAGCAGTACTTC. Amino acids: CASSSGSYEQYF.

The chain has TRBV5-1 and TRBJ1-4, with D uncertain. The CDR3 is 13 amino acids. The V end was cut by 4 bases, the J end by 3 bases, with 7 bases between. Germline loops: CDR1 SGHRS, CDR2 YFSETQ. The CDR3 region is CASSNGPNEKLFF. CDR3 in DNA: TGCGCCAGCAGCAACGGACCTAATGAAAAACTGTTTTTT.

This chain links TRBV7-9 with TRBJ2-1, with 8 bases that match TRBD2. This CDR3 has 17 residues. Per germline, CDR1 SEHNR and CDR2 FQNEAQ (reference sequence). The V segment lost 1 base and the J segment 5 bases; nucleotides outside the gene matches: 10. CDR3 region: CASSLGLREGTNNEQFF. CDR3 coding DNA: TGTGCCAGCAGCTTAGGCCTCCGGGAGGGGACCAACAATGAGCAGTTCTTC.

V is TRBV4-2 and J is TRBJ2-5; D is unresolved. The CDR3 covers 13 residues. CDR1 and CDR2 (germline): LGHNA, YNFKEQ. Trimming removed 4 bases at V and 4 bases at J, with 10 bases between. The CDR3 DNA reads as TGTGCCAGCAGCCCACGGAGTGGAGAGACCCAGTACTTC. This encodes CASSPRSGETQYF.

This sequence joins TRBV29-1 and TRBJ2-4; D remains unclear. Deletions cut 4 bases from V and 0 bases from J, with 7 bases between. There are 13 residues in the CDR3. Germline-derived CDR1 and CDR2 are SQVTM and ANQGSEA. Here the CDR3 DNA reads TGCAGCGTTGGCTTGAGAGCCAAAAACATTCAGTACTTC. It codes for CSVGLRAKNIQYF. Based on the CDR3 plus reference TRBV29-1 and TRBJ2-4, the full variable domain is SAVISQKPSRDICQRGTSLTIQCQVDSQVTMMFWYRQQPGQSLTLIATANQGSEATYESGFVIDKFPISRPNLTFSTLTVSNMSPEDSSIYLCSVGLRAKNIQYFGAGTRLSVL.

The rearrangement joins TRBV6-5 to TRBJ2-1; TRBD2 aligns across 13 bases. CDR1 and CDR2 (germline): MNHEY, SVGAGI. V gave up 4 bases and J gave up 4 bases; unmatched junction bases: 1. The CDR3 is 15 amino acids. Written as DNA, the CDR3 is TGTGCCAGCAGTTGGACTAGCGGGAGTTACAATGAGCAGTTCTTC. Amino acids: CASSWTSGSYNEQFF.

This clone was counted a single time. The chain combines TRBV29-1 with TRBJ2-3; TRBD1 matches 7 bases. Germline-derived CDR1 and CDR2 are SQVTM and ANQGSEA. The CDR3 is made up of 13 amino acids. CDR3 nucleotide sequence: TGCAGTGCCAGACAGGGTAGCACAGATACGCAGTATTTT. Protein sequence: CSARQGSTDTQYF.

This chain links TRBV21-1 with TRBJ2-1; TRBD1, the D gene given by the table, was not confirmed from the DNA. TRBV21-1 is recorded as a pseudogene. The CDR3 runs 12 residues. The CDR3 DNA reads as TGTGCCAGCAGCAGGACAGATAATGAGCAGTTCTTC. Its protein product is CASSRTDNEQFF.

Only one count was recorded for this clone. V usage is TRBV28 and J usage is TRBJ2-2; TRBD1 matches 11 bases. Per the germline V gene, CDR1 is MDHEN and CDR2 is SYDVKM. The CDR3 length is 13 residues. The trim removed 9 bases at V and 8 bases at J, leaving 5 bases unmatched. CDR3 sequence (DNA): TGTGCCAGTTGGGACAGGGGGACGGGGGAGCTGTTTTTT. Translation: CASWDRGTGELFF.

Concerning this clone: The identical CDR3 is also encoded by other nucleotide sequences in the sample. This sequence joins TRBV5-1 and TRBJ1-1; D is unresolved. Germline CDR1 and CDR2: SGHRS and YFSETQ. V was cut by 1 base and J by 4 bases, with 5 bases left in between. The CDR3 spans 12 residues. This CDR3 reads CASSLTGTEAFF. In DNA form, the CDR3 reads TGCGCCAGCAGCTTGACGGGCACTGAAGCTTTCTTT.

In nucleotides, the CDR3 is TGTGCCACCAGCAGAGATCTGGGGGGAGTGGATGAGCAGTTCTTC. As protein: CATSRDLGGVDEQFF. The chain recombines TRBV15 with TRBJ2-1, with a tentative D call TRBD2 (6 bases). CDR1 is LNHNV, CDR2 YYDKDF, per germline (reference sequence). V gave up 0 bases and J gave up 8 bases, with 14 bases separating them. The length of the CDR3 is 15 residues.

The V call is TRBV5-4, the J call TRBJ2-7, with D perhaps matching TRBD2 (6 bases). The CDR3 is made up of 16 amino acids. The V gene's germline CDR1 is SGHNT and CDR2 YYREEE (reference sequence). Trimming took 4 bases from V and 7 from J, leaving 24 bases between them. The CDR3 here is CASSRSVGLGRGEQYF. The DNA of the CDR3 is TGTGCCAGCAGCCGAAGCGTGGGTCTGGGTCGGGGGGAGCAGTACTTC.

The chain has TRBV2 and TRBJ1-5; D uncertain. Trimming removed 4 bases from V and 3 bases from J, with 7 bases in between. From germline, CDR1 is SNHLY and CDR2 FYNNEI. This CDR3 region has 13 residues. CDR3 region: CASSASINQPQHF. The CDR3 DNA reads TGTGCCAGCAGTGCCAGCATCAATCAGCCCCAGCATTTT.

For the CDR3, the DNA is TGTGCCAGCAGTCCGACAGACCCTAACTATGGCTACACCTTC. This gives the protein CASSPTDPNYGYTF. The chain joins TRBV28 to TRBJ1-2; TRBD1 might be the D (5 bases). Trimming removed 5 bases from V and 0 bases from J, with 10 bases in between. Per the germline V gene, CDR1 is MDHEN and CDR2 is SYDVKM. This CDR3 comprises 14 residues.